The next 16 T cell receptor beta chains were all read from a single sample in a study of blood T cell repertoires in COVID-19 (TCRdb year 2020). The protocol used for the library was the immunoSEQ multiplex PCR assay. TCRdb provides this immuneACCESS table in a form limited to in-frame rearrangements. Some clones are lacking; in checked studies, under half of them reflect an unresolved V gene, and why the rest are absent is not known. The table for this sample lists over 40,000 clones; over 90% of them were counted only once. The leading ten clones occupy 8.5% to 10% of the sample. The sample was peripheral blood. The receptors were sampled from a woman over 75 with acute or convalescent COVID-19.

The rearrangement links TRBV30 to TRBJ2-5, with D tentatively TRBD2 (5 bases). CDR1 and CDR2 (germline): GTSNPN, SVGIG (reference sequence). The germline V and J ends were trimmed by 3 bases and 2 bases, with 10 bases remaining between them. The CDR3 sequence is 13 residues long. The DNA of the CDR3 is TGTGCCTGGAGCGGGATTTATCAAGAGACCCAGTACTTC. This codes for CAWSGIYQETQYF.

This sequence joins TRBV2 and TRBJ2-7, with D maybe TRBD2 (5 bases). The CDR3 length is 12 residues. The germline CDR1 and CDR2 sequences are SNHLY and FYNNEI. V lost 7 bases and J lost 2, with 9 bases in between. CDR3 sequence (DNA): TGTGCCAGCACGAGCGGAACCTACGAGCAGTACTTC. The encoded protein is CASTSGTYEQYF. The full variable domain, with the rest looked up from reference TRBV2 and TRBJ2-7, is EPEVTQTPSHQVTQMGQEVILRCVPISNHLYFYWYRQILGQKVEFLVSFYNNEISEKSEIFDDQFSVERPDGSNFTLKIRSTKLEDSAMYFCASTSGTYEQYFGPGTRLTVT.

V usage is TRBV19 and J usage is TRBJ1-5, with TRBD1 matching 7 bases. CDR1 LNHDA and CDR2 SQIVND come from the germline V gene (reference sequence). Trimming at V came to 3 bases and at J to 4 bases, leaving 6 bases not matched to a gene. The CDR3 extends over 15 amino acids. DNA for the CDR3: TGTGCCAGTAGTATTGAGACAGGGAGGAATCAGCCCCAGCATTTT. The encoded protein is CASSIETGRNQPQHF.

In its sample, this clone was seen a few times. The chain employs TRBV7-2 and TRBJ2-2, with D perhaps matching TRBD2 (5 bases). This CDR3 comprises 15 residues. Germline-derived CDR1 and CDR2 are SGHTA and FQGNSA. Deletions cut 8 bases from V and 4 bases from J, with 17 bases between. The CDR3 protein is CASEGARTTTGELFF. The CDR3, as DNA: TGTGCCAGCGAGGGCGCGAGGACGACCACCGGGGAGCTGTTTTTT.

The CDR3 DNA reads as TGTGCCAGCTCACCACAAAGCGGGACACCGAACACTGAAGCTTTCTTT. This translates into CASSPQSGTPNTEAFF. The chain has TRBV18 and TRBJ1-1; TRBD1 is a possible D gene (6 bases). With 1 base removed from V and 1 base from J, the gap between germline ends came to 13 bases. The length of the CDR3 is 16 residues. Per the germline V gene, CDR1 is KGHSH and CDR2 is LQKENI.

J is TRBJ1-4 and V is TRBV5-6; 7 nucleotides match TRBD1. The CDR3 is 14 residues long. The V gene end was trimmed by 5 bases and the J gene end by 7 bases; junction bases not matched to a gene: 8. Germline V gene lookup returns CDR1 SGHDT and CDR2 YYEEEE. CDR3: CASSPQGMPEKLFF. The CDR3 DNA sequence: TGTGCCAGCAGTCCACAGGGGATGCCTGAAAAACTGTTTTTT.

This chain links TRBV28 with TRBJ1-2, with TRBD1 as a possible D gene (5 bases). Germline assignment: CDR1 MDHEN and CDR2 SYDVKM. V dropped 6 bases and J dropped 4 bases, with 18 bases sitting between them. CDR3 length equals 15 residues. The CDR3 here is CASRPQGGFGYGYTF. Here the CDR3 DNA reads TGTGCCAGCAGGCCCCAGGGCGGCTTCGGCTATGGCTACACCTTC.

The J gene is TRBJ1-1, the V gene TRBV19; TRBD1 might be the D (5 bases). This CDR3 spans 14 amino acids. Trimming removed 6 bases at V and 0 bases at J, with 11 bases between. The germline V gene encodes CDR1 LNHDA and CDR2 SQIVND (reference sequence). The CDR3 loop reads CASSQGLVNTEAFF. The DNA for the CDR3 is TGTGCCAGTAGCCAGGGTTTGGTGAACACTGAAGCTTTCTTT.

V gene TRBV18 combines with J gene TRBJ1-1; D perhaps matches TRBD1 (5 bases). V lost 3 bases to trimming and J lost 4 bases, with 12 bases between them. Germline loops: CDR1 KGHSH, CDR2 LQKENI. CDR3 length equals 14 residues. CDR3 coding DNA: TGTGCCAGCTCACCGCCTGGGGGGGGCACTGAAGCTTTCTTT. As protein: CASSPPGGGTEAFF.

This chain connects TRBV11-3 to TRBJ2-6; TRBD1 agrees at 9 bases. Germline assignment: CDR1 SGHNT and CDR2 YENEEA. There are 16 residues in the CDR3. J lost 4 bases, V lost 3 bases, and 4 bases had no gene match. The CDR3 coding sequence is TGTGCCAGCAGCTTGGGACAGGGTACAGGGGCCAACGTCCTGACTTTC. Its protein product is CASSLGQGTGANVLTF.

The V and J genes are TRBV11-1 and TRBJ2-7; the match to TRBD2 covers 11 bases. The germline CDR1 and CDR2 sequences are SGHAT and FQDESV (reference sequence). The V and J ends lost 3 bases and 0 bases, in that order; junction bases with no gene match: 4. The CDR3 covers 16 residues. The CDR3 is CASSFPSGGTSYEQYF. CDR3 sequence (DNA): TGTGCCAGCAGCTTTCCTAGCGGGGGGACCTCCTACGAGCAGTACTTC.

This chain joins TRBV4-2 and TRBJ1-5; D gene unclear. Germline assignment: CDR1 LGHNA and CDR2 YNFKEQ. CDR3 length: 16 amino acids. Trimming took 0 bases from V and 2 from J, leaving 11 bases between them. CDR3 DNA: TGTGCCAGCAGCCAAGATCGGGGTTGGGGCAATCAGCCCCAGCATTTT. Its protein is CASSQDRGWGNQPQHF.

This clone was found once. This chain links TRBV30 with TRBJ2-2, with 12 nucleotides matching TRBD1. CDR1 is GTSNPN, CDR2 SVGIG, per germline (reference sequence). The CDR3 length is 15 residues. Trimming at V came to 4 bases and at J to 7 bases, leaving 7 bases not matched to a gene. The CDR3 coding sequence is TGTGCCTGGACTGGGACAGGGGGCGCCGGCGGGGAGCTGTTTTTT. This encodes CAWTGTGGAGGELFF.

This clone was detected once. The chain couples TRBV9 to TRBJ2-2; TRBD1 aligns across 10 bases. CDR3 length: 16 residues. The V gene end was trimmed by 0 bases and the J gene end by 6 bases; junction bases not matched to a gene: 5. Per the germline V gene, CDR1 is SGDLS and CDR2 is YYNGEE. CDR3 in DNA: TGTGCCAGCAGCGTAGCAGGGGACAGGGGAGCCGGGGAGCTGTTTTTT. The encoded protein is CASSVAGDRGAGELFF.

The CDR3 DNA sequence: TGTGCCAGCAGCTTGGATCAGGGCGCCCGAGATACGCAGTATTTT. This encodes CASSLDQGARDTQYF. The chain couples TRBV5-4 to TRBJ2-3; D is possibly TRBD1 (5 bases). The CDR3 consists of 15 residues. Germline lookup yields CDR1 SGHNT and CDR2 YYREEE (reference sequence). Between the trimmed V and J ends, which lost 0 bases and 5 bases, there was a span of 13 bases.

This clone appeared a few times. The chain uses TRBV30 and TRBJ1-5; D remains ambiguous. The germline V gene encodes CDR1 GTSNPN and CDR2 SVGIG (reference sequence). This CDR3 comprises 13 residues. The V gene lost 1 base and the J gene lost 3 bases, with 7 bases spanning the gap. CDR3 bases: TGTGCCTGGAGTGGCGGGGACAATCAGCCCCAGCATTTT. Translating gives CAWSGGDNQPQHF.